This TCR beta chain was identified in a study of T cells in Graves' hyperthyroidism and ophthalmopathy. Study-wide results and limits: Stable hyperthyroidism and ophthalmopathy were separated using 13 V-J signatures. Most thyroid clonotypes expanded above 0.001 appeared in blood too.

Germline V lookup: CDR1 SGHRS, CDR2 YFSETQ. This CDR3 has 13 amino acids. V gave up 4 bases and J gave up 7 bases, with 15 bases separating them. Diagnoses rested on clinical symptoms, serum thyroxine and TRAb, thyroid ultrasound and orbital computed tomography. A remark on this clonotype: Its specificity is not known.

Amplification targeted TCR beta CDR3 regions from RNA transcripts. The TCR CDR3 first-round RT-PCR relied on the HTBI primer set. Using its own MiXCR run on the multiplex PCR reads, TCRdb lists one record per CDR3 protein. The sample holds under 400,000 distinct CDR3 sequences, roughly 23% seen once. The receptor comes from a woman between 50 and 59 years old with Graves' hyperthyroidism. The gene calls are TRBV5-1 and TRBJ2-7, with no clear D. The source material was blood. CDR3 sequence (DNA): TGCGCCAGCAGCCTTGGTTCCCGAGAGGAGCAGTACTTC. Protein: CASSLGSREEQYF.